This TCR beta chain came from a study of T cells in Graves' hyperthyroidism and ophthalmopathy. In the study overall: The authors collected peripheral blood at initial diagnosis, before any treatment.

Patients having uncontrolled infection, another autoimmune disease, pregnancy or lactation were not included. The source of the PBMCs was more than 9.5 ml of fresh peripheral blood. This clonotype turned up a few times. As yet, its antigen is unknown. V lost 4 bases to trimming and J lost 6 bases, with 17 bases between them. The length of the CDR3 is 15 residues. Germline V gene data show CDR1 as MGHRA and CDR2 as YSYEKL. TCR beta CDR3 regions were amplified from RNA transcripts. An initial round of RT-PCR targeting the TCR CDR3 relied on the HTBI primer set. TCRdb processed the multiplex PCR reads anew with MiXCR; each CDR3 protein has one entry. This sample has nearly 600,000 distinct CDR3 sequences; more than 11% occur once, and the top ten carry 5.5% to 7.5%. Study findings and constraints: Within blood appeared most thyroid clonotypes that had expanded above 0.001.

The sample taken for sequencing was blood. This chain connects TRBV4-1 to TRBJ2-3, with a possible D match to TRBD2 (6 bases). This clonotype originated in a woman in her 30s with Graves' hyperthyroidism that later progressed to Graves' ophthalmopathy. CDR3 DNA: TGCGCCAGCAGCCCCATAGTGCGGGGAGTCGATACGCAGTATTTT. It yields the protein CASSPIVRGVDTQYF.